This is a list of T cell receptor beta chains from one sample in a study of T cell responses to AZD1222 COVID-19 vaccine. Here immunoSEQ multiplex PCR was the method, and the copy in TCRdb shows in-frame clones only, minus some. The sample lists around 110,000 clones, around 94% seen once, with over 2.5% in the top ten. The starting material was peripheral blood, obtained on day 0 of AZD1222 vaccination. Receptors were obtained from an adult in good health. The CDR3 runs from the conserved cysteine through the conserved F or W.

V gene: TRBV7-9; CDR3 length: 11; CDR3 protein: CASRVVEEAFF
V gene: TRBV3-1/TRBV3-2; CDR3 length: 13; CDR3 protein: CASSQLPTGGYTF
V gene: TRBV7-8; CDR3 length: 15; CDR3 protein: CASSSDRDSNQPQHF
V gene: TRBV4-1; CDR3 length: 14; CDR3 protein: CASSQSGANYGYTF
V gene: TRBV28; CDR3 length: 16; CDR3 protein: CASSSLSSGVGGEQYF
V gene: TRBV19; CDR3 length: 16; CDR3 protein: CASSVGTKGEYQPQHF
V gene: TRBV19; CDR3 length: 14; CDR3 protein: CASSMEYRVGGYTF
V gene: TRBV21-1; CDR3 length: 15; CDR3 protein: CASSTTGGSGGELFF
V gene: TRBV6-5; CDR3 length: 16; CDR3 protein: CASSYTDTGGSYEQYF
V gene: TRBV11-2; CDR3 length: 14; CDR3 protein: CASTITGTGNTIYF
V gene: TRBV7-9; CDR3 length: 17; CDR3 protein: CASSLGSLAVFADTQYF
V gene: TRBV28; CDR3 length: 14; CDR3 protein: CASSSPGQLYGYTF
V gene: TRBV6-5; CDR3 length: 13; CDR3 protein: CASRTSGNYEQYF
V gene: TRBV10-2; CDR3 length: 16; CDR3 protein: CASSDSSGSFPDTQYF
V gene: TRBV2; CDR3 length: 14; CDR3 protein: CASSGTDNTGELFF
V gene: TRBV6-5; CDR3 length: 12; CDR3 protein: CASSYRHGPQHF
V gene: TRBV7-2; CDR3 length: 17; CDR3 protein: CASSARGVSSYNSPLHF
V gene: TRBV19; CDR3 length: 17; CDR3 protein: CASSIVKTSGGTDTQYF
V gene: TRBV19; CDR3 length: 12; CDR3 protein: CASRPSGGKLFF
V gene: TRBV10-3; CDR3 length: 13; CDR3 protein: CAIRLPGGYGYTF
V gene: TRBV29-1; CDR3 length: 12; CDR3 protein: CSVDGGGYGYTF
V gene: TRBV5-1; CDR3 length: 14; CDR3 protein: CASSLGQGNYGYTF
V gene: TRBV2; CDR3 length: 12; CDR3 protein: CASSEQTEKLFF
V gene: TRBV28; CDR3 length: 14; CDR3 protein: CASSGTAFQETQYF
V gene: TRBV27; CDR3 length: 14; CDR3 protein: CASTPRSSYNEQFF
V gene: TRBV9; CDR3 length: 15; CDR3 protein: CASSVDFDPSYEQYF
V gene: TRBV12-3/TRBV12-4; CDR3 length: 13; CDR3 protein: CASSFSLAYEQYF
V gene: TRBV7-2; CDR3 length: 13; CDR3 protein: CASSLELTYEQYF